This passage covers 30 T cell receptor beta chains from one sample sequenced in a study of cytomegalovirus exposure and HLA in healthy donors. Use of 60 Vbeta and 13 Jbeta primers characterized the PCR. The assay was immunoSEQ multiplex PCR, and TCRdb's table has in-frame clones only and misses some. This table has about 120,000 clones, 72% appearing once. Sequencing was performed on PBMCs. The receptors were gathered from a man aged 25-45 years in good health and CMV-seronegative.

The J gene is TRBJ1-1, the V gene TRBV7-3, with 7 bases lining up with TRBD1. Trimming at V came to 1 base and at J to 1 base, leaving 0 bases not matched to a gene. Per the germline V gene, CDR1 is SGHTA and CDR2 is FQGTGA. This CDR3 contains 14 residues. In DNA form, the CDR3 reads TGTGCCAGCAGCTTAAGGGACAGGAACACTGAAGCTTTCTTT. This gives the protein CASSLRDRNTEAFF.

This rearrangement joins TRBV28 to TRBJ2-7; the D gene is possibly TRBD1 (6 bases). Trimming left V 5 bases short and J 0 bases short, with 11 bases between. CDR1 is MDHEN, CDR2 SYDVKM, per germline. This CDR3 has 14 amino acids. The chain's CDR3 is CASSQTGYSYEQYF. The CDR3 DNA sequence: TGTGCCAGCAGTCAGACAGGTTACTCCTACGAGCAGTACTTC.

V gene TRBV28 combines with J gene TRBJ1-1; D unclear. With 7 bases removed from V and 2 bases from J, the gap between germline ends came to 11 bases. CDR1 is MDHEN and CDR2 is SYDVKM in the germline V gene. This CDR3 is 13 amino acids long. DNA for the CDR3: TGTGCCAGCATAAACGGGATTAACACTGAAGCTTTCTTT. Its translation: CASINGINTEAFF.

The chain employs TRBV7-6 and TRBJ2-7, with a weak D call TRBD1 (6 bases). The CDR3 runs to 15 residues. V was clipped by 5 bases and J by 7 bases, with 21 bases between them. Germline V gene data show CDR1 as SGHVS and CDR2 as FNYEAQ. The CDR3 DNA follows: TGTGCCAGCAGCCCCCGACAGGCCCCCAGGGAAGAGCAGTACTTC. This sequence encodes CASSPRQAPREEQYF. Filled out from reference TRBV7-6 and TRBJ2-7, the complete variable domain reads GAGVSQSPRYKVTKRGQDVALRCDPISGHVSLYWYRQALGQGPEFLTYFNYEAQQDKSGLPNDRFSAERPEGSISTLTIQRTEQRDSAMYRCASSPRQAPREEQYFGPGTRLTVT.

The V and J genes are TRBV4-1 and TRBJ2-2; D might be TRBD1 (6 bases). Trimming removed 8 bases from V and 4 bases from J, with 14 bases in between. The germline V gene has CDR1 MGHRA and CDR2 YSYEKL. This CDR3 is built from 14 residues. The CDR3 nucleotides read TGCGCCAGCGGCGTTGGGGGCGGCACCGGGGAGCTGTTTTTT. It translates to CASGVGGGTGELFF.

The sample holds a few counts of this clone. The genes are TRBV28 and TRBJ1-1; no reliable D call. Trimming removed 5 bases from V and 1 base from J, with 17 bases in between. The CDR3 is 16 amino acids. Germline CDR1 MDHEN, CDR2 SYDVKM. The CDR3 reads CASSPASSGRNTEAFF. The CDR3, as DNA: TGTGCCAGCAGTCCCGCTTCCTCGGGTCGGAACACTGAAGCTTTCTTT.

This sequence joins TRBV4-3 and TRBJ1-1, with a tentative D call TRBD1 (6 bases). This CDR3 is 13 amino acids long. The germline V gene encodes CDR1 LGHNA and CDR2 YSLEER. The V gene lost 5 bases and the J gene lost 10 bases, with 17 bases spanning the gap. The CDR3, as DNA: TGCGCCAGCAGCGTGATACAGGGTGTAGTAGCTTTCTTT. Translating it yields CASSVIQGVVAFF.

The V call is TRBV7-2, the J call TRBJ2-2, with 11 bases aligning to TRBD1. The CDR3 has 14 residues. V shed 5 bases, J shed 6 bases, and the junction held 2 bases outside the gene matches. Germline V gene sequence: CDR1 SGHTA, CDR2 FQGNSA. The CDR3 nucleotides read TGTGCCAGCAGCGGACAGGGGGCCCCCGGGGAGCTGTTTTTT. Amino acid sequence: CASSGQGAPGELFF.

The V call is TRBV27, the J call TRBJ1-2; the D gene is possibly TRBD1 (5 bases). This CDR3 contains 14 residues. V was clipped by 2 bases and J by 2 bases, with 9 bases between them. Germline CDR1 reads MNHEY; CDR2 reads SMNVEV (reference sequence). CDR3 nucleotide sequence: TGTGCCAGCAGTTTAGGGCAGGGCAACTATGGCTACACCTTC. It yields the protein CASSLGQGNYGYTF.

The rearrangement links TRBV10-3 to TRBJ1-6; a possible D gene is TRBD1 (5 bases). Between the trimmed V and J ends, which lost 2 bases and 7 bases, there was a span of 12 bases. CDR1 and CDR2 from the germline V gene are ENHRY and SYGVKD. The CDR3 consists of 15 residues. The CDR3 region is CAISETTAGNSPLHF. Here the CDR3 DNA reads TGTGCCATCAGTGAGACGACAGCAGGGAATTCACCCCTCCACTTT.

The chain joins TRBV4-2 to TRBJ1-2, with TRBD1 identical over 10 bases. The V segment lost 6 bases and the J segment 4 bases; nucleotides outside the gene matches: 20. The CDR3 spans 19 residues. Germline V CDR1 and CDR2: LGHNA, YNFKEQ. This CDR3 is CASRPNSGGQGFLGYGYTF. CDR3 nucleotides: TGTGCCAGCAGACCTAATTCTGGGGGACAGGGGTTCCTGGGCTATGGCTACACCTTC.

This clone was recorded a few times. This chain links TRBV6-4 with TRBJ1-2; 7 nucleotides align to TRBD1. CDR3 length equals 13 residues. Trimming at V came to 6 bases and at J to 7 bases, leaving 8 bases not matched to a gene. Looked up from germline, CDR1 is MRHNA and CDR2 is SNTAGT. CDR3 loop: CASSKTGLGGYTF. CDR3 coding DNA: TGTGCCAGCAGCAAGACAGGGCTGGGTGGCTACACCTTC.

The chain is built from TRBV2 and TRBJ2-7, with TRBD2 matching over 8 bases. CDR3 length: 15 amino acids. CDR1 is SNHLY and CDR2 is FYNNEI in the germline V gene. With 4 bases clipped from V and 5 bases from J, the junction kept 10 bases outside the gene matches. As DNA, the CDR3 is TGTGCCAGCAGTGCCGATCGGAGCGGGGGAAACGAGCAGTACTTC. The encoded protein is CASSADRSGGNEQYF.

This clone has a handful of counts. The chain recombines TRBV4-1 with TRBJ1-1, with TRBD1 matching 9 bases. CDR1 and CDR2 (germline): MGHRA, YSYEKL. The CDR3 is 15 residues long. J lost 1 base, V lost 4 bases, and 4 bases had no gene match. CDR3 loop: CASSRTGEENTEAFF. The CDR3 coding sequence is TGCGCCAGCAGCCGGACAGGGGAGGAGAACACTGAAGCTTTCTTT.

By share of the sample, this clone is medium-sized. The rearrangement uses TRBV4-2 and TRBJ1-2; 9 bases map to TRBD1. CDR3 length: 15 residues. In germline, CDR1 is LGHNA, CDR2 YNFKEQ. J lost 4 bases, V lost 4 bases, and 7 bases had no gene match. CDR3 DNA: TGTGCCAGCAGCCCGGAACAGGGGGCGGCCTATGGCTACACCTTC. Its protein is CASSPEQGAAYGYTF.

This chain connects TRBV4-2 to TRBJ1-2, with 9 nucleotides matching TRBD1. Germline-derived CDR1 and CDR2 are LGHNA and YNFKEQ. The CDR3 sequence is 14 residues long. Unmatched junction bases numbered 5, after V lost 3 bases and J lost 6 bases. This CDR3 reads CASSQMGQGDGYTF. As DNA, the CDR3 is TGTGCCAGCAGCCAGATGGGACAGGGTGATGGCTACACCTTC.

The chain couples TRBV10-1 to TRBJ2-1, with a weak D call TRBD2 (7 bases). Germline V CDR1 and CDR2: WNHNN, SYGVQD (reference sequence). The V end lost 5 bases, the J end lost 1 base, and 18 bases lay between the germline ends. The CDR3 has 17 residues. CDR3 in DNA: TGCGCCAGCAGTCGAGTGGAGGGGGGGGGTTCCTACAATGAGCAGTTCTTC. Its protein is CASSRVEGGGSYNEQFF.

The chain recombines TRBV7-8 with TRBJ1-3; TRBD1 aligns across 7 bases. The germline V gene has CDR1 SGHVS and CDR2 FQNEAQ. Trimming cost V 5 bases and J 0 bases; bases outside gene matches: 7. This CDR3 comprises 16 residues. The CDR3 coding sequence is TGTGCCAGCAGCCCACTCCGGGACAGCTCTGGAAACACCATATATTTT. Translated: CASSPLRDSSGNTIYF.

With respect to this clone: Within the sample, other DNA sequences also encode this same CDR3. V gene TRBV5-1 combines with J gene TRBJ2-7; 8 nucleotides align to TRBD1. V trimming: 0 bases; J trimming: 0 bases; junction bases outside the gene matches: 2. CDR3 length: 15 residues. CDR1 and CDR2 (germline): SGHRS, YFSETQ. This CDR3 is CASSLGQGFSYEQYF. As DNA, the CDR3 is TGCGCCAGCAGCTTGGGACAGGGGTTCTCCTACGAGCAGTACTTC.

The chain uses TRBV19 and TRBJ1-2; TRBD1 aligns across 7 bases. CDR1 is LNHDA and CDR2 is SQIVND in the germline V gene (reference sequence). The trim removed 4 bases at V and 3 bases at J, leaving 8 bases unmatched. This CDR3 comprises 15 residues. This chain's CDR3 is CASSNRQGVDYGYTF. The CDR3 DNA reads as TGTGCCAGTAGTAATCGTCAGGGGGTAGACTATGGCTACACCTTC.

The V gene is TRBV4-1, the J gene TRBJ1-1; D gene ambiguous. Germline V gene data show CDR1 as MGHRA and CDR2 as YSYEKL. The CDR3 covers 15 residues. V was cut by 0 bases and J by 1 base, with 9 bases left in between. CDR3 loop: CASSQEALWNTEAFF. The CDR3 DNA reads as TGCGCCAGCAGCCAAGAGGCTTTGTGGAACACTGAAGCTTTCTTT.

The chain combines TRBV2 with TRBJ1-1; 8 positions match TRBD1. Trimming took 4 bases from V and 0 from J; bases not matched to a gene: 7. The germline gives CDR1 SNHLY, CDR2 FYNNEI. This CDR3 has 16 residues. CDR3 in amino acids: CASSGRTGFMNTEAFF. DNA for the CDR3: TGTGCCAGCAGTGGACGGACAGGGTTTATGAACACTGAAGCTTTCTTT.

The chain couples TRBV19 to TRBJ2-3; 9 nucleotides agree with TRBD1. The CDR3 covers 14 residues. Trimming at V came to 5 bases and at J to 6 bases, leaving 6 bases not matched to a gene. Germline V gene data show CDR1 as LNHDA and CDR2 as SQIVND (reference sequence). The CDR3 loop reads CASSQDRGTDTQYF. The CDR3 DNA reads as TGTGCCAGTAGTCAAGACAGGGGGACGGATACGCAGTATTTT.

This chain uses TRBV5-1 with TRBJ2-2, with 12 positions matching TRBD2. The V and J ends lost 4 bases and 3 bases, in that order; junction bases with no gene match: 4. This CDR3 spans 16 amino acids. CDR1 and CDR2 (germline): SGHRS, YFSETQ. CDR3: CASSPLAGGHTGELFF. In DNA, the CDR3 is TGCGCCAGCAGCCCACTAGCGGGGGGTCACACCGGGGAGCTGTTTTTT.

V gene TRBV7-3 combines with J gene TRBJ2-3, with D possibly TRBD2 on 6 matching bases. Germline CDR1 SGHTA, CDR2 FQGTGA. This CDR3 region has 15 residues. V lost 5 bases to trimming and J lost 6 bases, with 18 bases between them. The CDR3 spells CASSPRLSSADTQYF. In nucleotides, the CDR3 is TGTGCCAGCAGCCCAAGGTTGTCTAGCGCGGATACGCAGTATTTT.

The chain joins TRBV11-2 to TRBJ1-3; D remains ambiguous. The germline V gene has CDR1 SGHAT and CDR2 FQNNGV. The V end was cut by 5 bases, the J end by 0 bases, with 11 bases between. There are 15 residues in the CDR3. The CDR3 is CASSQDWVSGNTIYF. Here the CDR3 DNA reads TGTGCCAGCAGCCAAGACTGGGTCTCTGGAAACACCATATATTTT.

The chain recombines TRBV11-3 with TRBJ2-1; 9 nucleotides match TRBD1. The V gene's germline CDR1 is SGHNT and CDR2 YENEEA. The CDR3 covers 16 residues. V lost 1 base, J lost 5 bases, and 6 bases stayed unmatched. DNA of the CDR3: TGTGCCAGCAGCTTAGGGGGACAGGGTAGGAACAATGAGCAGTTCTTC. As protein: CASSLGGQGRNNEQFF.

The CDR3 DNA follows: TGTGCCAGCAGCCGAGACAGGGGGGACTCCTACGAGCAGTACTTC. This translates into CASSRDRGDSYEQYF. This chain connects TRBV6-5 to TRBJ2-7, with TRBD1 identical over 9 bases. V was pared by 6 bases and J by 0 bases, with 6 bases of the junction left unmatched. This CDR3 comprises 15 residues. CDR1 is MNHEY and CDR2 is SVGAGI in the germline V gene.

The chain is built from TRBV18 and TRBJ2-1; D possibly corresponds to TRBD2 (6 bases). The CDR3 totals 14 residues. V gave up 3 bases and J gave up 3 bases, with 9 bases separating them. The germline gives CDR1 KGHSH, CDR2 LQKENI. CDR3 in amino acids: CASSPAGIYNEQFF. The DNA for the CDR3 is TGTGCCAGCTCACCGGCGGGGATCTACAATGAGCAGTTCTTC.

V gene TRBV11-3 combines with J gene TRBJ2-1; D is uncertain. The CDR3 covers 12 residues. The V end was cut by 0 bases, the J end by 7 bases, with 4 bases between. Germline V gene sequence: CDR1 SGHNT, CDR2 YENEEA. In DNA, the CDR3 is TGTGCCAGCAGCTTAGATTCAAATGAGCAGTTCTTC. It yields the protein CASSLDSNEQFF.